This record looks at one TCR beta chain sequence and its context. The sample comes from a study of blood T cell repertoires in COVID-19. At the level of the study: Both acute and convalescent COVID-19 samples were obtained from the United States, Italy and Spain. In each case, the material was cDNA or gDNA derived from T cells, B-cell-depleted T cells, or PBMCs.

From germline, CDR1 is MGHDK and CDR2 SYGVNS. This CDR3 spans 17 amino acids. Unmatched junction bases numbered 5, after V lost 1 base and J lost 0 bases. In the authors' methods: For nucleated cells, counts were estimated from reference gene primer amplification. Using immunoSEQ multiplex PCR, the repertoire was profiled, and TCRdb retains in-frame clones only, with some absent. That table is the source of V, J and clone size, and D and trimming were worked out from the DNA. The sample records about 99,000 clones, about 90% being singletons. This chain connects TRBV25-1 to TRBJ2-1; TRBD1 aligns across 8 bases. Sequencing was performed on peripheral blood. The clonotype comes from a middle-aged man in a cohort sampled during active COVID-19. The CDR3 nucleotides read TGTGCCAGCAGTGAATCCCGGACAGGGTACTCCTACAATGAGCAGTTCTTC. It translates to CASSESRTGYSYNEQFF.